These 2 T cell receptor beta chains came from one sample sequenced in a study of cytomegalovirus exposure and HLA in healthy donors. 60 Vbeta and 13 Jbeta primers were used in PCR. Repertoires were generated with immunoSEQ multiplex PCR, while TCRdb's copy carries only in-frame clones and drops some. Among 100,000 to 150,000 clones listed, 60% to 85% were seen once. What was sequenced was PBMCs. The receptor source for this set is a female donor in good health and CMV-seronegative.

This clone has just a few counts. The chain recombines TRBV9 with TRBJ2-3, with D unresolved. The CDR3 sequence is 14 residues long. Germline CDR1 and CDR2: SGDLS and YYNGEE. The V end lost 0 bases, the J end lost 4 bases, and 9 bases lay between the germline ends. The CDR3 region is CASSVGPEADTQYF. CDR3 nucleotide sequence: TGTGCCAGCAGCGTAGGGCCCGAGGCAGATACGCAGTATTTT.

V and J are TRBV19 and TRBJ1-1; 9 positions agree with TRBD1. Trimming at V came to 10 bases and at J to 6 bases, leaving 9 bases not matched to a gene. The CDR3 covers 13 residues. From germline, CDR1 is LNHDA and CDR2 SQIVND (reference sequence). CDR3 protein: CATRGQGFAEAFF. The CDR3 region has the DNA TGTGCCACCAGGGGACAGGGTTTCGCTGAAGCTTTCTTT.